This TCR beta chain derives from a study of blood T cell repertoires in COVID-19. Measured with immunoSEQ multiplex PCR; TCRdb has only the in-frame clones, and not every one. The sample includes 95,000 to 100,000 clones, 80% to 95% of them seen just once. CDR1 and CDR2 (germline): SGDLS, YYNGEE. Trimming pared 3 bases from V and 8 bases from J, leaving 9 bases between. This CDR3 comprises 13 residues. The material sequenced was peripheral blood. This receptor was identified in a man in his fifties or sixties with active COVID-19. The rearrangement uses TRBV9 and TRBJ1-6, with D uncertain. The CDR3 protein is CASSANRDSPLHF. The DNA of the CDR3 is TGTGCCAGCAGCGCAAACCGGGATTCACCCCTCCACTTT.